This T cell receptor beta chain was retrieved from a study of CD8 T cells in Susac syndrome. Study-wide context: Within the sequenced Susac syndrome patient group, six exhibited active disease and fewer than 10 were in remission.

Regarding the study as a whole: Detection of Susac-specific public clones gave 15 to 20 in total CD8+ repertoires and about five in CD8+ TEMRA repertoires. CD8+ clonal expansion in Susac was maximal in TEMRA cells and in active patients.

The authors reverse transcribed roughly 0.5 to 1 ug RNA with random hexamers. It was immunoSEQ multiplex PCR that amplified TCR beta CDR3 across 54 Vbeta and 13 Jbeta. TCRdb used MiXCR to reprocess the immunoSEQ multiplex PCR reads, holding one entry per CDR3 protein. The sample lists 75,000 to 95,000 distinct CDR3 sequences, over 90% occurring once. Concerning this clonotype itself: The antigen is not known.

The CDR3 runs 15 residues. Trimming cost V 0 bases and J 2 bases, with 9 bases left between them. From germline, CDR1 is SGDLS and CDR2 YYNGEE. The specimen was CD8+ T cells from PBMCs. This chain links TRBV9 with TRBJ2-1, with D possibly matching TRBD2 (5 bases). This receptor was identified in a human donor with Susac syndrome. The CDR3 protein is CASSVGTDPYNEQFF. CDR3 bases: TGTGCCAGCAGCGTAGGGACTGACCCCTACAATGAGCAGTTCTTC.